Listed below are T cell receptor beta chains from one sample, sequenced in a study of blood T cell repertoires in COVID-19. Profiling relied on immunoSEQ multiplex PCR, and the TCRdb table lists in-frame clones only, not all of them. The table shows about 320,000 clones, with about 85% occurring only once. Sample: PBMCs or T cells enriched from blood (not recorded which). The receptors here all came from a woman in her 30s who had been exposed to COVID-19. The CDR3 runs from the conserved cysteine through the conserved F or W. Fields, in order: clone size, V gene, D gene, J gene, CDR3 DNA, CDR3 protein. The D gene is left open where the match is weak. Not every row has a clone size; where given, it reads once, few, many or a size class.

-	TRBV28	TRBD1	TRBJ2-1	TGTGCCAGCAGTCCAGGACAGGGAAGGGATGAGCAGTTCTTC	CASSPGQGRDEQFF
-	TRBV7-8	-	TRBJ2-1	TGTGCCAGCAGCCCCTATACAGGAAAGCAGTTCTTC	CASSPYTGKQFF
-	TRBV24-1	-	TRBJ1-1	TGTGCCACCAGTAAAGGACTTGGCACTGAAGCTTTCTTT	CATSKGLGTEAFF
-	TRBV5-1	-	TRBJ2-2	TGCGCCAGCAGCTTGGCCACAGGTTCGAACACCGGGGAGCTGTTTTTT	CASSLATGSNTGELFF
-	TRBV12-3/TRBV12-4	-	TRBJ1-4	TGTGCCAGCAGTTCGGGTAGTGAAAAACTGTTTTTT	CASSSGSEKLFF
-	TRBV12-3/TRBV12-4	-	TRBJ2-4	TGTGCCAGCAGTTACACGGGTATGGACATTCAGTACTTC	CASSYTGMDIQYF
once	TRBV5-1	-	TRBJ1-6	TGCGCCAGCAGCCCAGGGACTGACGGGGCCCTCCACTTT	CASSPGTDGALHF
-	TRBV18	-	TRBJ1-4	TGTGCCAGCTCCAAGCAGGTGACAACTAATGAAAAACTGTTTTTT	CASSKQVTTNEKLFF
-	TRBV6-5	-	TRBJ2-7	TGTGCCAGCAGTCCTCCGGGGAGCTCCTACGAGCAGTACTTC	CASSPPGSSYEQYF
-	TRBV4-3	TRBD1	TRBJ1-1	TGCGCCAGCAGCCCTGGACAGGGCCGAGAAGCTTTCTTT	CASSPGQGREAFF
-	TRBV30	TRBD1	TRBJ2-5	TGTGCCTGGATCCGACCCGGGACAGTGCAAGAGACCCAGTACTTC	CAWIRPGTVQETQYF
-	TRBV28	-	TRBJ1-3	TGTGCCAGCAGTCCCCCGACAGCTAACTCTGGAAACACCATATATTTT	CASSPPTANSGNTIYF
-	TRBV3-1/TRBV3-2	-	TRBJ2-1	TGTGCCAGCAGCCAAGATCCTAGCTTCAGTGAGCAGTTCTTC	CASSQDPSFSEQFF
once	TRBV29-1	-	TRBJ1-1	TGCAGCGTCGGGACTCAGAAAGGGGACGACACTGAAGCTTTCTTT	CSVGTQKGDDTEAFF
-	TRBV6-5	TRBD1	TRBJ2-5	TGTGCCAGCAGAAACACAGGGGCCAAGACCCAGTACTTC	CASRNTGAKTQYF
-	TRBV10-3	-	TRBJ2-5	TGTGCCATCAGTGCCGGTGTTAATCGAGAGACCCAGTACTTC	CAISAGVNRETQYF
-	TRBV5-1	TRBD1	TRBJ1-2	TGCGCCAGCAGCTTGGGTTCCACAGGGGGCGTTGGCTACACCTTC	CASSLGSTGGVGYTF
-	TRBV12-5	TRBD1	TRBJ2-7	TGTGCTAGTGGCGGAGGGATGGGACAGGGGCGGTACGAGCAGTACTTC	CASGGGMGQGRYEQYF
few	TRBV5-8	-	TRBJ1-3	TGTGCCAGCAGTGCCGGGTCCCTCTCTGGAAACACCATATATTTT	CASSAGSLSGNTIYF
-	TRBV18	-	TRBJ2-7	TGTGCCAGCTCACCAAAGACAGGCAGCTCCTACGAGCAGTACTTC	CASSPKTGSSYEQYF
-	TRBV27	-	TRBJ2-1	TGTGCCAGCAGTCCCAGCGAACTGGGGGGGCAGTTCTTC	CASSPSELGGQFF
-	TRBV7-2	TRBD1	TRBJ2-7	TGTGCCAGCAGCCCATCACGCGGGACAGGGGTCGAGCAGTACTTC	CASSPSRGTGVEQYF
-	TRBV30	-	TRBJ2-1	TGTGCCTGGAAATGGGCGTCGGCCTACAATGAGCAGTTCTTC	CAWKWASAYNEQFF
once	TRBV4-3	TRBD2	TRBJ2-3	TGCGCCAGCAGCCAAGATCTCGGACTAGCGGGCACAGATACGCAGTATTTT	CASSQDLGLAGTDTQYF
-	TRBV7-9	-	TRBJ2-1	TGTGCCAGCAGGGTCCCTGAGGGGAGGTTAAGCTATGAGCAGTTCTTC	CASRVPEGRLSYEQFF
-	TRBV7-3	-	TRBJ2-1	TGTGCCAGCGGAGTCGCCTACAATGAGCAGTTCTTC	CASGVAYNEQFF
-	TRBV6-5	TRBD1	TRBJ2-5	TGTGCCAGCAATTCTATCAGGGGGTACCAAGAGACCCAGTACTTC	CASNSIRGYQETQYF
once	TRBV7-9	-	TRBJ1-2	TGTGCCAGCAGTTTTGACGGAGGGAGAGGCTACACCTTC	CASSFDGGRGYTF
-	TRBV6-2/TRBV6-3	TRBD1	TRBJ1-5	TGTGCCAGCAGCCTCCCGGGACAGGGGGCTGGTCAGCCCCAGCATTTT	CASSLPGQGAGQPQHF
once	TRBV10-3	TRBD2	TRBJ2-2	TGTGCCATCAGTGTAGCGGGAGACGACACCGGGGAGCTGTTTTTT	CAISVAGDDTGELFF
-	TRBV6-2/TRBV6-3	-	TRBJ1-3	TGTGCCAGCAGTAGAACCCAGACTACCAACTTTGGAAACACCATATATTTT	CASSRTQTTNFGNTIYF
-	TRBV12-5	TRBD2	TRBJ2-5	TGTGCTAGTGGTTTGTGGGGGGGAGAGACCCAGTACTTC	CASGLWGGETQYF
-	TRBV30	TRBD1	TRBJ1-6	TGTGCCTGGAGCGGATCGGGACAGGGGAATTCACCCCTCCACTTT	CAWSGSGQGNSPLHF
-	TRBV5-1	TRBD1	TRBJ1-2	TGCGCCAGCAGCTCGAGGGGACCGGGACAGGCCTATGGCTACACCTTC	CASSSRGPGQAYGYTF
-	TRBV30	TRBD1	TRBJ1-2	TGTGCCTGGAGTTTCTCCGGGACAGGGGGCGTCGGTGCCTATGGCTACACCTTC	CAWSFSGTGGVGAYGYTF
-	TRBV6-2/TRBV6-3	TRBD1	TRBJ1-5	TGTGCCAGCAGTTACGTGCAACAGGGGGCACCCCAGCATTTT	CASSYVQQGAPQHF